Listed below are T cell receptor beta chains from one sample, sequenced in a study of post-analysis software for immune sequencing data. TCRdb processed the PCR reads anew with MiXCR; each CDR3 protein has one entry. This sample has about 770,000 distinct CDR3 sequences, with about 43% found just once. Material for sequencing was blood. These receptors were collected from a girl aged 10 to 17 with multiple sclerosis. The CDR3 runs from the conserved cysteine through the conserved F or W.

V gene	J gene	CDR3 protein
TRBV6-2/TRBV6-3	TRBJ1-3	CASSSGKAGNTIYF
TRBV6-5	TRBJ1-5	CASSYSTGGNQPQHF
TRBV9	TRBJ1-1	CASSVGPGRTNTEAFF
TRBV4-2	TRBJ1-6	CASSQDPGRYNSPLHF
TRBV7-9	TRBJ2-3	CASSFSGEGADTQYF
TRBV20-1	TRBJ2-7	CSALGTGSEQYF
TRBV4-3	TRBJ2-6	CASSQGRRSSGANVLTF
TRBV3-1	TRBJ2-7	CASSQRSVQGPYEQYF
TRBV6-5	TRBJ2-3	CASSFYGPRSGDTQYF
TRBV28	TRBJ2-7	CASSPTGRDEQYF
TRBV6-5	NA	CASSSDRGVLSGQYF
TRBV5-1	TRBJ1-2	CASSSTPGQGFGYTF
TRBV12-5	TRBJ2-5	CASAFSGTQETQYF
TRBV9	TRBJ2-3	CASSSPTSGRPSSTDTQYF
TRBV29-1	TRBJ2-1	CSVVPSGGEQFF
TRBV3-1	TRBJ2-1	CASSEWQGYNEQFF
TRBV29-1	TRBJ1-1	CSVRTGPAEAFF
TRBV28	TRBJ2-1	CASSSGLAGDPRNYNEQFF
TRBV27	NA	CASSLTGTGPSEQYF
TRBV12-3/TRBV12-4	TRBJ1-2	CASRLGGSGDTF
TRBV6-1	TRBJ1-1	CASTRQRVTEAFF
TRBV15	TRBJ2-2	CATSRDGGRVTGELFF
TRBV13	TRBJ2-5	CASSYRTAERTQYF
TRBV5-6	TRBJ1-5	CASSPGNLPGQPQHF